This TCR beta chain originates from a study of beta chain features in type 1 diabetes. The germline gives CDR1 LNHDA, CDR2 SQIVND (reference sequence). V was clipped by 4 bases and J by 0 bases, with 9 bases between them. This CDR3 spans 14 amino acids. Naive, central memory, regulatory and stem cell-like memory cells within the CD4+ compartment were sorted using CD45RO/CCR7/CD25/CD127/CD95/CD27. Of note for this clone: The antigen is undetermined.

Investigators reverse transcribed all isolated RNA, so they sequenced expressed TCRB transcripts. Repertoires were generated with immunoSEQ multiplex PCR, while TCRdb's copy carries only in-frame clones and drops some. The data contain 160,000 or so clones, 7.5% to 9.5% of them singletons. Whole-study results and caveats: Patients' naive, central memory and regulatory TCRB repertoires appeared more alike than those of healthy donors. TCRB CDR3s were moderately but significantly shorter in Type 1 diabetes patients in all four CD4+ subsets.

The clonotype originates from a woman under 30 with type 1 diabetes. V and J are TRBV19 and TRBJ1-1, with D perhaps TRBD1 (6 bases). Sequenced: central memory CD4+ T cells from blood. CDR3 sequence (DNA): TGTGCCAGTAGTACAGGGGCGTTGAACACTGAAGCTTTCTTT. As protein: CASSTGALNTEAFF.